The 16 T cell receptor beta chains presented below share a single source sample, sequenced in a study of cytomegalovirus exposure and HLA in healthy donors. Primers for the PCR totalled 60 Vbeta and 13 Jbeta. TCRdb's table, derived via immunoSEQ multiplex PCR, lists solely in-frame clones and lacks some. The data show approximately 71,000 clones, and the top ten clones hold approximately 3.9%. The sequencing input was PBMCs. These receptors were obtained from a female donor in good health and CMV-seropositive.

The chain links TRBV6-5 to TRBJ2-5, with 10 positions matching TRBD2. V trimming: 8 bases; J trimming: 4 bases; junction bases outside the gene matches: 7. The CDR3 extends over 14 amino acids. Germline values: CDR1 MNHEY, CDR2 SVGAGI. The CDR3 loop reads CASRASGRGETQYF. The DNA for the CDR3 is TGTGCCAGCCGGGCCAGCGGGAGGGGAGAGACCCAGTACTTC.

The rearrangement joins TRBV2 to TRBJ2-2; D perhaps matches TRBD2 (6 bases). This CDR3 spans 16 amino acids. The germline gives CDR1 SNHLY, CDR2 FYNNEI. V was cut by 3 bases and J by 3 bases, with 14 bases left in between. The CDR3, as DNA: TGTGCCAGCAGTGAGGTAGCGGAAGGGGACACCGGGGAGCTGTTTTTT. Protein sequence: CASSEVAEGDTGELFF. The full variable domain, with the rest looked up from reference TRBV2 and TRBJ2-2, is EPEVTQTPSHQVTQMGQEVILRCVPISNHLYFYWYRQILGQKVEFLVSFYNNEISEKSEIFDDQFSVERPDGSNFTLKIRSTKLEDSAMYFCASSEVAEGDTGELFFGEGSRLTVL.

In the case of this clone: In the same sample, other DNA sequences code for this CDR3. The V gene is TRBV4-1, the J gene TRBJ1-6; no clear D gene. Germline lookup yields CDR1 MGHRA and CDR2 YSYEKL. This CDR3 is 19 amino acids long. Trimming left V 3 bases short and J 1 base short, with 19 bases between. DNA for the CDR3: TGCGCCAGCAGCCATTCAAGCGTCTTGAGCAGTTCCTATAATTCACCCCTCCACTTT. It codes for CASSHSSVLSSSYNSPLHF.

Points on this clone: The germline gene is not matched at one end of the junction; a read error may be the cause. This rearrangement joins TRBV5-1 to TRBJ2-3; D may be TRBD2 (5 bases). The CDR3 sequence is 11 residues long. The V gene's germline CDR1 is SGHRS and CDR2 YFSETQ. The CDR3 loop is CASSLDGRVHF. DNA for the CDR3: TGCGCCAGCAGCTTGGATGGGCGGGTACATTTT.

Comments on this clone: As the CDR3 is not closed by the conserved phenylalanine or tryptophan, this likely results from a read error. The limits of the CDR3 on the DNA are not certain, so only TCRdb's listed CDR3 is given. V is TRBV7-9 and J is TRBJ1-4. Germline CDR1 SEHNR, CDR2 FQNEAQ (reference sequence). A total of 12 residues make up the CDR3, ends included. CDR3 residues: CASSLENGTPVL.

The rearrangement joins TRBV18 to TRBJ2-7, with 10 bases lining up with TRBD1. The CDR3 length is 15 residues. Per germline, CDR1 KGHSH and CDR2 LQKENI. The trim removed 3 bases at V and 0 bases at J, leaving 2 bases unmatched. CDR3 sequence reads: CASSPGQGVSYEQYF. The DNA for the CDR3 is TGTGCCAGCTCACCCGGACAGGGGGTCTCCTACGAGCAGTACTTC.

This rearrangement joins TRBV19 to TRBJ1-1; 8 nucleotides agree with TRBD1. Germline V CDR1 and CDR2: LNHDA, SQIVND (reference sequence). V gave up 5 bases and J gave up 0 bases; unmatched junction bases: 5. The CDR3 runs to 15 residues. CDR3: CASSPGTGLNTEAFF. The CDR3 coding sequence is TGTGCCAGTAGTCCGGGGACAGGCCTGAACACTGAAGCTTTCTTT.

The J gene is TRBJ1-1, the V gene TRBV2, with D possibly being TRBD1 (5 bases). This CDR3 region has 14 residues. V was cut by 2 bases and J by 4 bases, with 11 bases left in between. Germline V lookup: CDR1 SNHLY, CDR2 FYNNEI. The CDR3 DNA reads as TGTGCCAGCAGTGAAATTACCGGGGGCACTGAAGCTTTCTTT. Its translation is CASSEITGGTEAFF.

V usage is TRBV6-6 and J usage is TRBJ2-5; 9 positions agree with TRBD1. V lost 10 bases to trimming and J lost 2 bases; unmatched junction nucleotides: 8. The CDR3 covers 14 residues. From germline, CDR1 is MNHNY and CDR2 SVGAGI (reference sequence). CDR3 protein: CATQTTGGQETQYF. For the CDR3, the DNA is TGTGCCACCCAGACGACAGGGGGTCAAGAGACCCAGTACTTC.

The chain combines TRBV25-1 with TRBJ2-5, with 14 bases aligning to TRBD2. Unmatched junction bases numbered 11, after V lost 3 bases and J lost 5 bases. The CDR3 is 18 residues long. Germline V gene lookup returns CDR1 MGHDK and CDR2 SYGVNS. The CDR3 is CASSDVSPRLAGGETQYF. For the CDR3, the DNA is TGTGCCAGCAGTGACGTTTCCCCTAGACTAGCGGGAGGGGAGACCCAGTACTTC. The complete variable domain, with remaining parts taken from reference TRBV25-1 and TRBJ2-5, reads EADIYQTPRYLVIGTGKKITLECSQTMGHDKMYWYQQDPGMELHLIHYSYGVNSTEKGDLSSESTVSRIRTEHFPLTLESARPSHTSQYLCASSDVSPRLAGGETQYFGPGTRLLVL.

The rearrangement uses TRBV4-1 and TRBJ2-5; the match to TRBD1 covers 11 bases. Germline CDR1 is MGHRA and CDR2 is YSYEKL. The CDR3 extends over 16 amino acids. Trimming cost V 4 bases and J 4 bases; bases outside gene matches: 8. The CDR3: CASSRDGQGAGETQYF. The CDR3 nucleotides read TGCGCCAGCAGCCGAGACGGACAGGGGGCTGGAGAGACCCAGTACTTC.

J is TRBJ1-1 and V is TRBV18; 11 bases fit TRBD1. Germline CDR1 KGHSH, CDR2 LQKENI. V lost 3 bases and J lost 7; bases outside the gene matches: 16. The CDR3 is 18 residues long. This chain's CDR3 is CASSPTRTGGASRYEAFF. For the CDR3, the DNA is TGTGCCAGCTCACCCACCCGGACAGGGGGCGCGAGTCGGTATGAAGCTTTCTTT.

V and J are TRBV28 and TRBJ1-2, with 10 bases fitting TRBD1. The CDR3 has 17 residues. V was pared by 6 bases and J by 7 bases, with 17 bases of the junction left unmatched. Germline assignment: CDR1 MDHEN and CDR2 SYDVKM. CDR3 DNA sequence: TGTGCCAGCAGGACTGAACGCCCCGGGACAGGGGATCGTGGCTACACCTTC. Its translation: CASRTERPGTGDRGYTF.

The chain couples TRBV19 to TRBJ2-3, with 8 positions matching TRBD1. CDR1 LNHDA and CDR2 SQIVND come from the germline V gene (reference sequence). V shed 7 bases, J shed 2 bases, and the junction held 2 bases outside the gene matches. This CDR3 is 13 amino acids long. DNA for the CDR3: TGTGCCAGTAAGACAGGGGACACAGATACGCAGTATTTT. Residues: CASKTGDTDTQYF.

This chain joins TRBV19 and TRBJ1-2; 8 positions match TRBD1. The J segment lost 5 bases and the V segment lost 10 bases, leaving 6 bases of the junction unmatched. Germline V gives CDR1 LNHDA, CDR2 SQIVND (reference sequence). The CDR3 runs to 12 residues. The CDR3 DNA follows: TGTGCCACCCGACAGGGGACTTATGGCTACACCTTC. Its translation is CATRQGTYGYTF.

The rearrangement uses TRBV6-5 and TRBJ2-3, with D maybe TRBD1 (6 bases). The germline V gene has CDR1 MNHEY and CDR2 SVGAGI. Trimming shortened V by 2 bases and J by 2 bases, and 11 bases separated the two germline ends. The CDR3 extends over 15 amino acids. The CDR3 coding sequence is TGTGCCAGCAGTTACCTACCAGGGGCCACAGATACGCAGTATTTT. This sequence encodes CASSYLPGATDTQYF.